This T cell receptor beta chain stems from a study of response to subunit inactivated influenza vaccine. Notes on this clonotype: The junction departs from germline at one end; a sequencing error may be responsible.

Germline V CDR1 and CDR2: DFQATT, SNEGSKA (reference sequence). This CDR3 spans 16 amino acids. TCRdb re-called the RT-PCR reads with MiXCR, one entry per CDR3 protein. The sample has about 700,000 distinct CDR3 sequences, around a sixth seen once. V usage is TRBV20-1 and J usage is TRBJ2-7, with 16 bases aligning to TRBD2. The receptor was derived from a man aged 45-65 years who received an inactivated influenza vaccine. The sequenced sample was PBMCs from blood, obtained 11 to 12 days after vaccination. The CDR3 coding sequence is TGCTGTGCTAGGGGACTAGCGGGAGGGAGCTCCTACGAGCAGTACTTC. This codes for CCARGLAGGSSYEQYF.